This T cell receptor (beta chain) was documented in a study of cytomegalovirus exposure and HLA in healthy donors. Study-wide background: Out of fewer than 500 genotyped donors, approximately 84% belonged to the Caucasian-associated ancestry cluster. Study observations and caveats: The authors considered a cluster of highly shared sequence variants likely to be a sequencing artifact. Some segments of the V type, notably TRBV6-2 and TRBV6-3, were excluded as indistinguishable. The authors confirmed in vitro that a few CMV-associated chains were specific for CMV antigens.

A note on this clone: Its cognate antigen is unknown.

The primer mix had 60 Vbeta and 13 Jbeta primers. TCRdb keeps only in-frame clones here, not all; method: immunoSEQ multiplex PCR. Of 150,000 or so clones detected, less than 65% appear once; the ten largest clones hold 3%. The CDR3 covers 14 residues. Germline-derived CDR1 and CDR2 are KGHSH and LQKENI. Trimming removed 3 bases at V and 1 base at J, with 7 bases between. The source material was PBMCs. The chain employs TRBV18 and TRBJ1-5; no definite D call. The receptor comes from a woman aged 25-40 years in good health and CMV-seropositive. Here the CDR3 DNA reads TGTGCCAGCTCACCTAGGGAGAGCAATCAGCCCCAGCATTTT. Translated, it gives CASSPRESNQPQHF.